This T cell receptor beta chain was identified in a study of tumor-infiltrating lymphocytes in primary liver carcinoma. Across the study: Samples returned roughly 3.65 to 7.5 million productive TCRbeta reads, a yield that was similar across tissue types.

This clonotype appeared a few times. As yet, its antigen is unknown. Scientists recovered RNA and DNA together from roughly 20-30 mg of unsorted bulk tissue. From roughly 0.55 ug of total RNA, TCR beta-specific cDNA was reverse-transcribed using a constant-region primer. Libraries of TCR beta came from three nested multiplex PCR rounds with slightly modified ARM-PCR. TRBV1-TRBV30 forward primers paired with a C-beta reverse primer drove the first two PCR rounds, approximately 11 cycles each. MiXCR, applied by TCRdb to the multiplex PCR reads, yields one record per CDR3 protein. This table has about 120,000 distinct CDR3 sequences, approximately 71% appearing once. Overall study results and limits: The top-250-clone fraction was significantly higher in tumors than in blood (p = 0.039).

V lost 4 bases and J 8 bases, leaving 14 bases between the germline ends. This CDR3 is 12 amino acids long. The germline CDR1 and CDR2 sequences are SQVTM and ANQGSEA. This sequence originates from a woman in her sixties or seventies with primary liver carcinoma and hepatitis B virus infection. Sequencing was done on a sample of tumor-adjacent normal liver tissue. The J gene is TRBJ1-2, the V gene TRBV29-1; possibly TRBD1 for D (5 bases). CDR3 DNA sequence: TGCAGCGTTGTACCTTGGGGCGGCGGCTACACCTTC. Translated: CSVVPWGGGYTF. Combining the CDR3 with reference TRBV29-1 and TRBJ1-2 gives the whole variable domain SAVISQKPSRDICQRGTSLTIQCQVDSQVTMMFWYRQQPGQSLTLIATANQGSEATYESGFVIDKFPISRPNLTFSTLTVSNMSPEDSSIYLCSVVPWGGGYTFGSGTRLTVV.